This TCR beta chain emerged from a study of T-cell memory formation after mild COVID-19. On the study more broadly: TCR clustering was largely donor specific.

This CDR3 is 12 amino acids long. The ends lost 1 base at V and 10 bases at J; junction bases unmatched: 1. The V gene's germline CDR1 is SGHRS and CDR2 YFSETQ. Using its own MiXCR run on the 5' RACE reads, TCRdb lists one record per CDR3 protein. This repertoire shows some 450,000 distinct CDR3 sequences, around 19% found once; its top ten account for more than 8%. The sequencing input was PBMCs or a T cell subset sorted from them (not recorded which). The receptor's source is an adult woman who had mild COVID-19 (a few samples of this study predate the infection). Cell type and time point are not known. The chain combines TRBV5-1 with TRBJ2-1, with TRBD1 matching 8 bases. CDR3 amino acids: CASSLWDREQFF. CDR3 DNA: TGCGCCAGCAGCTTGTGGGACAGGGAGCAGTTCTTC.